This record concerns one TCR beta chain sequence. Its antigen is unidentified. Read sequence stops 3 residues before the CDR3 end, and the germline J gene provides the missing end. Germline V gene data show CDR1 as DFQATT and CDR2 as SNEGSKA (reference sequence). V lost 2 bases, J lost 4 bases, and 12 bases lay in between. The CDR3 has 14 amino acids. This entry comes from a study of T cells in women clearing cervical HPV infection. As for the study in general: Controls gave blood once infection was undetectable; cases at lesion identification. Study-level points and caveats: CIN3+ cases had significantly higher TCR richness than controls; evenness did not differ.

Profiled with immunoSEQ multiplex PCR; TCRdb holds only in-frame clones, not every one. This sample's table has approximately 35,000 clones. The rearrangement uses TRBV20-1 and TRBJ1-5; TRBD1 is a possible D gene (5 bases). The sample taken for sequencing was blood buffy coat. The sequence derives from a woman between 18 and 75 years old with a cervical HPV16 infection that either progressed to CIN3+ or cleared (not recorded which). This chain's CDR3 is CSARSSRENQPQHF. CDR3 DNA (partial): TGCAGTGCTAGATCGTCCAGGGAGAATCAGCCC.